This T cell receptor (beta chain) was captured in a study of shared clonotypes between healthy human individuals. Broader study findings: When compared with the clonotypes that were shared by all four sorted-subset donors, the non-shared clonotypes turned out to have lower generation probabilities. An effect of sequencing depth on clonotype sharing among donors was expected. Generally, naive subsets came out with larger estimated richness than memory subsets.

CD45RO-negative, CCR7-positively selected cells formed the naive CD8 fraction, excluding terminally differentiated effector memory CD45RA+ cells. Repertoires were generated with immunoSEQ multiplex PCR, while TCRdb's copy carries only in-frame clones and drops some. Of millions of clones in the sample, roughly 91% were seen once. Details on this clone: The antigen is unknown.

The sample was naive CD8+ T cells from PBMCs. The sequence was collected from a young man in good health. Some clones in this sample may be carry-over from other donors' samples.

CDR3 in amino acids: CASSLETATGELFF. CDR3 coding DNA: TGTGCCAGCAGCTTAGAGACGGCGACCGGGGAGCTGTTTTTT. The rearrangement joins TRBV11-3 to TRBJ2-2; no clear D gene. Germline V CDR1 and CDR2: SGHNT, YENEEA. The CDR3 loop spans 14 amino acids. The V end lost 0 bases, the J end lost 5 bases, and 7 bases lay between the germline ends.